This T cell receptor beta chain came from a study of T-cell memory formation after mild COVID-19. Germline V gene lookup returns CDR1 SGHAT and CDR2 FQNNGV. J gave up 9 bases and V 6 bases, and 9 bases lay outside the gene matches. The CDR3 loop spans 15 amino acids. Comment on this clonotype: Its antigen remains unidentified.

TCRdb re-called the 5' RACE reads with MiXCR, one entry per CDR3 protein. The sample consists of roughly 120,000 distinct CDR3 sequences, about a fifth of them appearing once. Study findings and constraints: Researchers report contracting CD4+ clones mostly in CM and EM, with CD8+ clones in EMRA.

This TCR was recovered from a man between 18 and 35 years old who had mild COVID-19 (a few samples of this study predate the infection). Cell type and time point are not known. The sample was PBMCs or a T cell subset sorted from them (not recorded which). V usage is TRBV11-2 and J usage is TRBJ1-4, with TRBD1 identical over 11 bases. This CDR3 is CASRHTGTGGKKLFF. Written as DNA, the CDR3 is TGTGCCAGCAGACATACAGGGACAGGGGGGAAAAAACTGTTTTTT.